These 7 T cell receptor beta chains were all obtained from the same sample, sequenced in a study of blood T cells in healthy people across ages. The authors ran a second PCR of roughly 6 to 12 cycles using a sample-barcoded 5' primer and a J-beta primer mix. TCRdb reprocessed the 5' RACE reads with MiXCR, giving one entry per CDR3 protein. The table includes about 750,000 distinct CDR3 sequences, roughly 50% detected once. Sequenced sample: blood. Source of these receptors: an elderly man in good health.

The chain has TRBV6-5 and TRBJ2-7, with 7 bases fitting TRBD2. From germline, CDR1 is MNHEY and CDR2 SVGAGI. The CDR3 spans 15 residues. The junction had 6 bases not matched to a gene; V was cut back by 0 bases and J by 4 bases. The DNA for the CDR3 is TGTGCCAGCAGTTACTCGGGGGGGGACCCATACGAGCAGTACTTC. Translated, it gives CASSYSGGDPYEQYF.

The chain has TRBV7-3 and TRBJ2-7; D gene ambiguous. There are 16 residues in the CDR3. CDR1 SGHTA and CDR2 FQGTGA come from the germline V gene. The ends were cut back, 1 base at V and 0 bases at J, with 13 bases in the middle. DNA of the CDR3: TGTGCCAGCAGCTTAAGTCCAGCTGCGAGCTCCTACGAGCAGTACTTC. Amino acids: CASSLSPAASSYEQYF.

In its sample, this clonotype was seen many times. The rearrangement uses TRBV14 and TRBJ2-7; D not resolved. The germline V and J ends were trimmed by 4 bases and 7 bases, with 14 bases remaining between them. CDR1 and CDR2 (germline): SGHDN, FVKESK. CDR3 size: 13 residues. The chain's CDR3 is CASSPLSPREQYF. DNA of the CDR3: TGTGCCAGCAGCCCCCTGAGTCCGAGGGAGCAGTACTTC.

This clonotype has a handful of counts. V usage is TRBV7-9 and J usage is TRBJ2-5; D might be TRBD2 (6 bases). There are 13 residues in the CDR3. The germline V and J ends were trimmed by 4 bases and 5 bases, with 11 bases remaining between them. Germline CDR1 and CDR2: SEHNR and FQNEAQ (reference sequence). CDR3 DNA sequence: TGTGCCAGCAGCTCAGCGGGCGCTGAGACCCAGTACTTC. Translated: CASSSAGAETQYF. The complete variable domain, with remaining parts taken from reference TRBV7-9 and TRBJ2-5, reads DTGVSQNPRHKITKRGQNVTFRCDPISEHNRLYWYRQTLGQGPEFLTYFQNEAQLEKSRLLSDRFSAERPKGSFSTLEIQRTEQGDSAMYLCASSSAGAETQYFGPGTRLLVL.

J is TRBJ2-3 and V is TRBV28, with 9 bases fitting TRBD1. With V trimmed by 1 base and J by 2 bases, 4 bases remained unmatched. The CDR3 covers 16 residues. Germline V gene data show CDR1 as MDHEN and CDR2 as SYDVKM. CDR3 protein: CASSLSQGALTDTQYF. As DNA, the CDR3 is TGTGCCAGCAGTTTATCACAGGGGGCCCTCACAGATACGCAGTATTTT. The full variable domain, with the rest looked up from reference TRBV28 and TRBJ2-3, is DVKVTQSSRYLVKRTGEKVFLECVQDMDHENMFWYRQDPGLGLRLIYFSYDVKMKEKGDIPEGYSVSREKKERFSLILESASTNQTSMYLCASSLSQGALTDTQYFGPGTRLTVL.

This clonotype was detected a few times. The chain is built from TRBV27 and TRBJ2-5; TRBD1 aligns across 8 bases. This CDR3 has 16 residues. Trimming at V came to 5 bases and at J to 11 bases, leaving 19 bases not matched to a gene. The V gene's germline CDR1 is MNHEY and CDR2 SMNVEV (reference sequence). CDR3 residues: CASSSPRRTGNGEQYF. The CDR3 nucleotides read TGTGCCAGCAGTAGCCCCCGCCGGACAGGGAATGGGGAGCAGTACTTC.

The genes are TRBV20-1 and TRBJ2-5; D unclear. CDR3 size: 13 residues. V was cut by 3 bases and J by 4 bases, with 12 bases left in between. In germline, CDR1 is DFQATT, CDR2 SNEGSKA (reference sequence). In DNA, the CDR3 is TGCAGTGCTAGGCCCGTTGCCGGAGAGACCCAGTACTTC. Its translation: CSARPVAGETQYF.